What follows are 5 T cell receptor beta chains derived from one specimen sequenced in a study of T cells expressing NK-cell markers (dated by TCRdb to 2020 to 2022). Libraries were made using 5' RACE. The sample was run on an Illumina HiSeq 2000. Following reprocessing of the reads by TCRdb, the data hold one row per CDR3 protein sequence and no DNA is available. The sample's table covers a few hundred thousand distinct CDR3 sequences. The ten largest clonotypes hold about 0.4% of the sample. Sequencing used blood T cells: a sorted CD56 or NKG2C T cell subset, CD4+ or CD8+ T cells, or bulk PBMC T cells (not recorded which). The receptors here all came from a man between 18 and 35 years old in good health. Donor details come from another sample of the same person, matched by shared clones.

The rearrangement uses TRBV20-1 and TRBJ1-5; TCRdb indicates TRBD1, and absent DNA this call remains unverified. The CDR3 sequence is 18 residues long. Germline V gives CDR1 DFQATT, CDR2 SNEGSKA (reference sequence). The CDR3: CSARDLATGTVSNQPQHF.

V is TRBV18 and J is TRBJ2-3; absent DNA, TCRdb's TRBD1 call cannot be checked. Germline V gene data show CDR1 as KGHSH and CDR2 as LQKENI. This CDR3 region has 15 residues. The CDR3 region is CASSRQESSTDTQYF.

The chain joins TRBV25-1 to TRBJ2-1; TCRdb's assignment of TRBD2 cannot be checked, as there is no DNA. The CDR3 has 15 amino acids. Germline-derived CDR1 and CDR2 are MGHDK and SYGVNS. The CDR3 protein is CASSEREGLGNEQFF.

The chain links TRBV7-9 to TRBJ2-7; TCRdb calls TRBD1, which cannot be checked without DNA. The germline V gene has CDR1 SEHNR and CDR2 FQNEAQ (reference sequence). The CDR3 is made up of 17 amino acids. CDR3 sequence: CASSLPSILQGPGEQYF.

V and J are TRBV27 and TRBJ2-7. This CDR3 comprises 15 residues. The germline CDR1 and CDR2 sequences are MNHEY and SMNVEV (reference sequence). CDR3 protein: CASSLYRSGAYEQYF.